This T cell receptor beta chain came from a study of T-cell memory formation after mild COVID-19. Study-level points and caveats: Some clones that responded turned up in pre-infection memory, which suggests that cross-reactive memory joined in.

Of note for this clonotype: The antigen remains undetermined.

Looked up from germline, CDR1 is MNHNY and CDR2 is SVGAGI (reference sequence). This CDR3 contains 14 residues. Trimming cost V 5 bases and J 5 bases; bases outside gene matches: 2. TCRdb independently ran MiXCR on the 5' RACE reads; one entry per CDR3 protein. Seen here are some 150,000 distinct CDR3 sequences, 14% to 15% observed once, and the top ten hold roughly 28%. V gene TRBV6-6 combines with J gene TRBJ2-2; 10 nucleotides match TRBD1. The sequencing input was PBMCs or a T cell subset sorted from them (not recorded which). The sequence derives from an adult woman who had mild COVID-19 (a few samples of this study predate the infection). Cell type and time point are not known. CDR3 nucleotides: TGTGCCAGCAGTGGACAGGGGGGGACCGGGGAGCTGTTTTTT. Translating it yields CASSGQGGTGELFF.